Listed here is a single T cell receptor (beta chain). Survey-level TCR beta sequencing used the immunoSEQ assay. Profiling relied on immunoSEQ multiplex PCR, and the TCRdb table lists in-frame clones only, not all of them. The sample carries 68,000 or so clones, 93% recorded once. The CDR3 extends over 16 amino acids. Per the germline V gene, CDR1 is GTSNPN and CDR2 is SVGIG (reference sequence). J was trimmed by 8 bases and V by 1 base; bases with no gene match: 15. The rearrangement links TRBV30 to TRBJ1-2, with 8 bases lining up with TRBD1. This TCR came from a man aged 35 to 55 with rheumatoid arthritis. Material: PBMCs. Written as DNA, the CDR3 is TGTGCCTGGAGTGCCAAGTCGCCAGGGGGCTCGGTGGGCTACACCTTC. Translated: CAWSAKSPGGSVGYTF.